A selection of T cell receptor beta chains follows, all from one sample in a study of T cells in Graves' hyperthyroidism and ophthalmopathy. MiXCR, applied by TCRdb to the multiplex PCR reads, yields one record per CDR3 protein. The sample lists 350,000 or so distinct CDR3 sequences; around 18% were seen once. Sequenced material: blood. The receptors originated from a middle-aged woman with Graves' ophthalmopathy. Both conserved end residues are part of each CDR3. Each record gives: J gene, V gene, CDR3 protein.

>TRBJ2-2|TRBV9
CASSALQGENGELFF
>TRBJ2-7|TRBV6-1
CASSVVGLTYEQYF
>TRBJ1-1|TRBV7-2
CASSLVANTEAFF
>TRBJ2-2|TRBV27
CASAEGADTGELFF
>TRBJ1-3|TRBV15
CATSSPRATDYSGNTIYF
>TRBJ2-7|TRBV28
CASSDTTGSYEQYF
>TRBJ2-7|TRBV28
CAISLSAGTNPYEQYF
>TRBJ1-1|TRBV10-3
CAISESLNTEAFF
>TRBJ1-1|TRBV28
CASSFLSRGPTEAFF
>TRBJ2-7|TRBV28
CASSSVGDYEQYF
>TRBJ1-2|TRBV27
CASSLSTDRAYGYTF
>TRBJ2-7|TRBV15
CATQVSASTYEQYF
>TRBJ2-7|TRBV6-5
CASSYRAEHSDEQYF
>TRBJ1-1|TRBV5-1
CASRPGPWTEAFF
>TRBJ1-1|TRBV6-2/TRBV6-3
CASIYQGGHEAFF
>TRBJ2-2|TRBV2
CATGPAGGYTGELFF
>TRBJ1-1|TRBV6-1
CASSSGTPKVTEAFF
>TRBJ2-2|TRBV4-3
CASSQRQLVGELFF
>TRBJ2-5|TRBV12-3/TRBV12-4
CASSSFKTGYQETQYF
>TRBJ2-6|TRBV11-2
CASSSYSGANVLTF
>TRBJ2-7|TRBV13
CASSLGGIRQYF
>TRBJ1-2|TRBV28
CASTTIPSGGNYGYTF